This T cell receptor beta chain comes out of a study of T cell responses to AZD1222 COVID-19 vaccine. The CDR3 runs 13 residues. V was cut by 6 bases and J by 0 bases, with 7 bases left in between. The germline gives CDR1 SNHLY, CDR2 FYNNEI. Method: immunoSEQ multiplex PCR; TCRdb's copy keeps in-frame clones and lacks some. The sample has 140,000 to 150,000 clones, approximately 85% seen once; the top ten hold under 9.5%. The sequenced sample was peripheral blood, obtained on day 0 of AZD1222 vaccination. The receptor was derived from an adult in good health. The gene calls are TRBV2 and TRBJ2-3; D is unclear. The CDR3 DNA follows: TGTGCCAGCAGCGAGCGAAGCACAGATACGCAGTATTTT. Amino acid sequence: CASSERSTDTQYF.